This T cell receptor (beta chain) was obtained from a study of breast tumors, draining lymph nodes, adjacent tissues. Axillary draining lymph nodes of breast cancer patients supplied the node samples. From the multiplex PCR reads, TCRdb called clonotypes with MiXCR, one entry per CDR3 protein. The sample holds tens of thousands of distinct CDR3 sequences, approximately 30% seen once. This clonotype was recorded at least ten times. Its antigen remains unidentified. Study-wide results and caveats: Most tumor T cells seemingly derive from lymph node, then expand in tumor. That most tumor T cells come from lymph nodes remained unproven. Tumor repertoires ranked between lymph nodes and nontumor tissue in diversity, with V and J gene preferences. Luminal-like breast cancer showed significantly higher tumor–nontumor repertoire similarity than basal-like.

The CDR3 loop spans 14 amino acids. V dropped 2 bases and J dropped 8 bases, with 12 bases sitting between them. Germline assignment: CDR1 WSHSY and CDR2 SAAADI. This chain links TRBV10-2 with TRBJ1-4, with D hard to call. Source material: axillary lymph node tissue. The receptor's source is a female donor with breast cancer. Some clones in this sample may be carry-over from other donors' samples. CDR3 in DNA: TGCGCCAGCAGTGAGAGTGGAGGTGGGGAAAAACTGTTTTTT. This gives the protein CASSESGGGEKLFF.